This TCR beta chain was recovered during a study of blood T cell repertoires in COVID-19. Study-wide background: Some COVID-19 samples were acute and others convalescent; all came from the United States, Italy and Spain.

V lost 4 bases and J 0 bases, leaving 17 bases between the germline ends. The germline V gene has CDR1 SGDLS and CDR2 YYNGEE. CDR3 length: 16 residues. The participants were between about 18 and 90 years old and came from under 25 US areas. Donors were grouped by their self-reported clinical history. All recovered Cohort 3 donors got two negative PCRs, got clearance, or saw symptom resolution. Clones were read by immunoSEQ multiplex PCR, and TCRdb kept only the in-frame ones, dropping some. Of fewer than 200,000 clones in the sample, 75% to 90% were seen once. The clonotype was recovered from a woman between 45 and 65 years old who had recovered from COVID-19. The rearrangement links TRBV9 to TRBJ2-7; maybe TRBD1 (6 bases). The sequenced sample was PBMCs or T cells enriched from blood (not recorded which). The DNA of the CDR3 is TGTGCCAGCAGCCAAATCCGGGACACTACCTCCTACGAGCAGTACGTC. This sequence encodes CASSQIRDTTSYEQYV.